Listed below are T cell receptor beta chains from one sample, sequenced in a study of follicular helper T cells after annual influenza vaccination. Data came from immunoSEQ multiplex PCR; TCRdb stores just in-frame clones and leaves some out. The table records 2,000 to 2,500 clones, roughly 83% of them present only once. The material was CXCR5+ CD38- circulating T follicular helper cells from blood, obtained on the day of influenza vaccination. Receptors originate from an adult who received the influenza vaccine. Each CDR3 is given without its conserved first and last residue. Fields, in order: J gene, V gene, CDR3 protein.

>TRBJ2-5|TRBV9
ASSVSDETQY
>TRBJ2-3|TRBV5-4
ASGYSGGATDTQY
>TRBJ2-7|TRBV28
ASSPGTSGAYEQY
>TRBJ2-1|TRBV7-8
ASSLDSGNGNEQF
>TRBJ2-1|TRBV5-6
ASSLLGEPLNNEQF
>TRBJ2-3|TRBV10-1
ASSESKVDTQY
>TRBJ1-2|TRBV10-3
AISEPGRDGYT
>TRBJ2-3|TRBV19
ASARGPAGTDTQY
>TRBJ1-4|TRBV5-1
ASSFNREKLF
>TRBJ1-2|TRBV7-2
ASSTRVGQLYGYT
>TRBJ2-5|TRBV30
AWSVPAGVVETQY
>TRBJ2-2|TRBV19
ASSILEANTGELF
>TRBJ1-1|TRBV6-1
ASDRGLVNTEAF
>TRBJ1-5|TRBV19
ASMNGNQPQH
>TRBJ1-1|TRBV6-4
ASSLDERAEAF
>TRBJ2-7|TRBV7-2
ASSLGAGRPQY
>TRBJ1-2|TRBV5-1
ASTTDGTANYGYT
>TRBJ1-2|TRBV5-6
ASSLVDRDYGYT
>TRBJ2-2|TRBV14
ASSPSTSGRARGELF
>TRBJ2-1|TRBV19
ASSKEVMGYNEQF
>TRBJ1-1|TRBV5-5
ASSLVRAQAF
>TRBJ2-5|TRBV2
ASSLTSGRGVGETQY
>TRBJ1-1|TRBV6-1
AIQDRLNTEAF
>TRBJ1-3|TRBV6-5
ASSYGIHPGNTIY
>TRBJ1-6|TRBV2
ASRRDRDANSPLH
>TRBJ1-3|TRBV6-6
ASSYAGSAGNTIY
>TRBJ1-5|TRBV7-8
ASSSGHINQPQH
>TRBJ2-1|TRBV5-1
ASSRGSSGAGDNEQF
>TRBJ2-3|TRBV11-1
ASSWSGGVTDTQY
>TRBJ2-1|TRBV6-5
ASSYSRTGGFTEQF
>TRBJ1-1|TRBV5-1
ASSLAGDSEAF
>TRBJ2-1|TRBV5-1
ASSLTSGRAHNEQF
>TRBJ2-5|TRBV4-2
ASSHLGRETQY